The 6 T cell receptor beta chains below were found in one sample sequenced in a study of technical replicates of blood from several donors. Assay: immunoSEQ multiplex PCR; the TCRdb copy retains only in-frame clones and omits some. The data hold about 83,000 clones, with approximately 90% observed a single time. The sample taken for sequencing was T cells isolated from PBMCs. The receptor set was obtained from a human donor in good health.

The genes are TRBV28 and TRBJ1-2; weak D call: TRBD1 (5 bases). CDR1 MDHEN and CDR2 SYDVKM come from the germline V gene. CDR3 length: 12 amino acids. The ends were cut back, 8 bases at V and 1 base at J, with 8 bases in the middle. CDR3 DNA: TGTGCCAGCGGGGGACTTAACTATGGCTACACCTTC. It is translated as CASGGLNYGYTF.

The CDR3 DNA follows: TGTGCCAGCAGCCTTATGGGGACAGGGCACGAGCAGTACTTC. As protein: CASSLMGTGHEQYF. The V gene is TRBV14, the J gene TRBJ2-7, with 9 bases lining up with TRBD1. The CDR3 spans 14 residues. CDR1 SGHDN and CDR2 FVKESK come from the germline V gene. V was clipped by 4 bases and J by 5 bases; unmatched bases: 6.

The chain recombines TRBV11-3 with TRBJ2-7; 7 nucleotides match TRBD2. With 3 bases clipped from V and 6 bases from J, the junction kept 8 bases outside the gene matches. The germline V gene has CDR1 SGHNT and CDR2 YENEEA. CDR3 length: 14 residues. CDR3 loop: CASSFTGGLLEQYF. The CDR3 coding sequence is TGTGCCAGCAGCTTCACGGGAGGACTACTCGAGCAGTACTTC.

This clone appeared a single time. This chain links TRBV19 with TRBJ2-7, with 8 nucleotides matching TRBD1. CDR3 length: 15 residues. The V segment lost 7 bases and the J segment 2 bases; nucleotides outside the gene matches: 10. Germline values: CDR1 LNHDA, CDR2 SQIVND (reference sequence). CDR3 sequence: CASKRTDRDPYEQYF. The DNA for the CDR3 is TGTGCCAGTAAGCGAACGGACAGGGATCCCTACGAGCAGTACTTC.

The CDR3 nucleotides read TGTGCCAGCAGAGAACTACAGGTCCTCTCTGGAAACACCATATATTTT. It translates to CASRELQVLSGNTIYF. The chain couples TRBV6-1 to TRBJ1-3; a weak D match, TRBD1 (5 bases). The CDR3 loop spans 16 amino acids. The V gene's germline CDR1 is MNHNS and CDR2 SASEGT. Trimming removed 6 bases from V and 0 bases from J, with 15 bases in between.

J is TRBJ2-5 and V is TRBV6-1; a weak D match, TRBD2 (5 bases). V was clipped by 6 bases and J by 5 bases, with 19 bases between them. The germline CDR1 and CDR2 sequences are MNHNS and SASEGT. The CDR3 is 15 residues long. The DNA of the CDR3 is TGTGCCAGCAGCGCCCAGACCGGAGGCGGGGAGACCCAGTACTTC. It encodes CASSAQTGGGETQYF.